A single sample is the source of the 15 T cell receptor beta chains below, sequenced in a study of cytomegalovirus exposure and HLA in healthy donors. The PCR was carried out with 60 Vbeta primers and 13 Jbeta primers. Repertoires were generated with immunoSEQ multiplex PCR, while TCRdb's copy carries only in-frame clones and drops some. The table includes about 120,000 clones, 81% detected once. The sample comprised PBMCs. These receptors were obtained from a woman in her forties in good health and CMV-seronegative.

The V gene is TRBV5-4, the J gene TRBJ2-5; D ambiguous. CDR1 and CDR2 from the germline V gene are SGHNT and YYREEE (reference sequence). V was trimmed by 3 bases and J by 5 bases, leaving 8 bases between them. The CDR3 runs to 12 residues. Here the CDR3 DNA reads TGTGCCAGCAGCTCGCAGTGGGAGACCCAGTACTTC. It translates to CASSSQWETQYF. Full variable domain (missing parts from reference TRBV5-4 and TRBJ2-5): ETGVTQSPTHLIKTRGQQVTLRCSSQSGHNTVSWYQQALGQGPQFIFQYYREEENGRGNFPPRFSGLQFPNYSSELNVNALELDDSALYLCASSSQWETQYFGPGTRLLVL.

CDR3 DNA: TGTGCCAGCTCACCATATCCAGACGGGGAGACCCAGTACTTC. Encoded protein: CASSPYPDGETQYF. The chain has TRBV18 and TRBJ2-5; D not certain. V was clipped by 2 bases and J by 5 bases, with 12 bases between them. This CDR3 has 14 residues. Germline lookup yields CDR1 KGHSH and CDR2 LQKENI.

The sample holds a few counts of this clone. The rearrangement uses TRBV27 and TRBJ2-5; D remains ambiguous. Germline CDR1 reads MNHEY; CDR2 reads SMNVEV (reference sequence). Trimming shortened V by 0 bases and J by 13 bases, and 15 bases separated the two germline ends. The CDR3 is 13 amino acids. CDR3 nucleotides: TGTGCCAGCAGTTTATCGTCCCCGTTAGAATGGTACTTC. It encodes CASSLSSPLEWYF.

This clone occurred a few times. This chain links TRBV19 with TRBJ1-3; TRBD1 matches 10 bases. The germline CDR1 and CDR2 sequences are LNHDA and SQIVND (reference sequence). Germline trimming cut 3 bases from V and 3 bases from J; bases unmatched to any gene: 2. The CDR3 runs 15 residues. The CDR3 loop is CASSIDRGLGNTIYF. The CDR3, as DNA: TGTGCCAGTAGTATCGACAGGGGGCTTGGAAACACCATATATTTT.

The CDR3 protein is CASSVRDRGYEQFF. The CDR3 region has the DNA TGTGCCAGCAGTGTCCGGGACAGGGGATATGAGCAGTTCTTC. The chain links TRBV6-1 to TRBJ2-1, with TRBD1 identical over 10 bases. This CDR3 is built from 14 residues. Germline V gene lookup returns CDR1 MNHNS and CDR2 SASEGT. Losses at the gene ends were 4 bases for V and 8 bases for J; bases not matched to a gene: 5.

The count of this clone is one. The chain joins TRBV6-6 to TRBJ2-3; 7 bases are a match to TRBD2. This CDR3 spans 13 amino acids. Germline V gene lookup returns CDR1 MNHNY and CDR2 SVGAGI (reference sequence). V trimming: 7 bases; J trimming: 12 bases; junction bases outside the gene matches: 13. The CDR3 coding sequence is TGTGCCAGCACCAAGGGGCCGCGGGAGAGTCAGTATTTT. It translates to CASTKGPRESQYF.

The V gene is TRBV4-3, the J gene TRBJ2-6; D gene uncertain. The CDR3 consists of 15 residues. The germline V and J ends were trimmed by 4 bases and 0 bases, with 7 bases remaining between them. The germline CDR1 and CDR2 sequences are LGHNA and YSLEER. This chain's CDR3 is CASSLQYSGANVLTF. The CDR3 coding sequence is TGCGCCAGCAGCCTACAGTACTCTGGGGCCAACGTCCTGACTTTC.

This chain links TRBV25-1 with TRBJ1-5; D possibly corresponds to TRBD1 (6 bases). The CDR3 consists of 16 residues. Germline values: CDR1 MGHDK, CDR2 SYGVNS. V was trimmed by 2 bases and J by 0 bases, leaving 11 bases between them. This chain's CDR3 is CASSERAGASNQPQHF. The CDR3 coding sequence is TGTGCCAGCAGTGAACGGGCGGGGGCTAGCAATCAGCCCCAGCATTTT.

The gene calls are TRBV5-5 and TRBJ2-6; no clear D gene. The CDR3 has 15 amino acids. Trimming left V 1 base short and J 0 bases short, with 5 bases between. Germline V gives CDR1 SGHKS, CDR2 YYEKEE (reference sequence). The CDR3 DNA follows: TGTGCCAGCAGCTTGTTAGCCTCTGGGGCCAACGTCCTGACTTTC. Translation gives CASSLLASGANVLTF.

This clone has more than one count but fewer than ten. The J gene is TRBJ1-2, the V gene TRBV6-1; TRBD1 agrees at 11 bases. With V trimmed by 3 bases and J by 8 bases, 5 bases remained unmatched. The germline V gene has CDR1 MNHNS and CDR2 SASEGT. The CDR3 totals 14 residues. CDR3 region: CASSDYGTGGGYTF. The CDR3 DNA is TGTGCCAGCAGTGATTACGGGACAGGGGGAGGCTACACCTTC.

The CDR3 loop reads CASRRETGSYNEQFF. The CDR3 region has the DNA TGTGCCAGTCGAAGGGAGACTGGCTCCTACAATGAGCAGTTCTTC. This rearrangement joins TRBV19 to TRBJ2-1, with D possibly being TRBD2 (5 bases). The CDR3 extends over 15 amino acids. Germline lookup yields CDR1 LNHDA and CDR2 SQIVND (reference sequence). V was trimmed by 8 bases and J by 0 bases, leaving 14 bases between them.

In this sample, this clone turned up once. The rearrangement joins TRBV6-6 to TRBJ2-7; 8 nucleotides agree with TRBD2. CDR3 length: 13 residues. V trimming: 6 bases; J trimming: 6 bases; junction bases outside the gene matches: 7. The germline V gene has CDR1 MNHNY and CDR2 SVGAGI (reference sequence). The CDR3 nucleotides read TGTGCCAGCAGACGCGGACTAGCAGTCGAGCAGTACTTC. This translates into CASRRGLAVEQYF.

The rearrangement uses TRBV20-1 and TRBJ1-2; D is possibly TRBD1 (6 bases). CDR3 length: 11 residues. Trimming removed 6 bases from V and 13 bases from J, with 18 bases in between. Per germline, CDR1 DFQATT and CDR2 SNEGSKA (reference sequence). CDR3 sequence: CSALKGVSSTF. CDR3 bases: TGCAGTGCCTTAAAGGGGGTCAGTTCCACCTTC.

This clone was counted only a few times. The chain couples TRBV6-1 to TRBJ1-2; a possible D gene is TRBD1 (5 bases). Trimming pared 2 bases from V and 2 bases from J, leaving 12 bases between. The CDR3 totals 15 residues. Germline CDR1 MNHNS, CDR2 SASEGT. CDR3 DNA sequence: TGTGCCAGCAGTGAATGGGGCAGTGCCAACTATGGCTACACCTTC. Encoded protein: CASSEWGSANYGYTF.

The genes are TRBV7-6 and TRBJ1-2; TRBD1 might be the D (6 bases). With 0 bases removed from V and 6 bases from J, the gap between germline ends came to 14 bases. The germline CDR1 and CDR2 sequences are SGHVS and FNYEAQ. The CDR3 runs 15 residues. CDR3: CASSLASGGANGYTF. The CDR3 DNA reads TGTGCCAGCAGCTTAGCCTCTGGGGGGGCGAATGGCTACACCTTC. Variable domain in full (rest from reference TRBV7-6 and TRBJ1-2): GAGVSQSPRYKVTKRGQDVALRCDPISGHVSLYWYRQALGQGPEFLTYFNYEAQQDKSGLPNDRFSAERPEGSISTLTIQRTEQRDSAMYRCASSLASGGANGYTFGSGTRLTVV.